One and the same sample provided the 28 T cell receptor beta chains below, sequenced in a study of regulatory T cells in long-lasting Graves disease (dated by TCRdb to 2020 to 2022). The time point label on this specimen signifies: persistent/refractory GD, antithyroid drugs over 5 years with positive TRAb. For both TCR sequencing and RNA sequencing, RNA was extracted from PBMCs in TRIzol. Libraries were built with multiplex PCR. Sequenced using an Illumina HiSeq 4000. To build TCR beta libraries, CDR3 regions were amplified by Arm-PCR using iRepertoire HTBI primers. TCRdb trimmed the raw reads at Q25, called clones with MiXCR and kept productive beta chains. All rows with the same CDR3 protein become a single entry with the most common DNA and genes. For this sample there are approximately 400,000 distinct CDR3 sequences; 23% appear just once. The biggest ten clones account for approximately 25% of the sample.

This sample comprised peripheral blood mononuclear cells (PBMCs), obtained when the disease was refractory, from a patient treated with antithyroid drugs. The source is a female donor with Graves disease.

Here the CDR3 DNA reads TGCAGTGCTAGAGCCCCCCCCCAAAACACCGGGGAGCTGTTTTTT. It specifies CSARAPPQNTGELFF. The chain recombines TRBV20-1 with TRBJ2-2; D uncertain. Deletions cut 1 base from V and 2 bases from J, with 11 bases between. Germline values: CDR1 DFQATT, CDR2 SNEGSKA (reference sequence). The CDR3 is 15 residues long.

About this clonotype: A much larger clone is a single base away; this may be a read error. The rearrangement links TRBV2 to TRBJ2-5; D perhaps matches TRBD2 (6 bases). Trimming removed 2 bases from V and 9 bases from J, with 16 bases in between. Germline CDR1 reads SNHLY; CDR2 reads FYNNEI. This CDR3 comprises 14 residues. CDR3 nucleotides: TGTGCCAGCAGTGAAATTACGAAAGGGGAGGCCCAGTACTTC. Protein sequence: CASSEITKGEAQYF.

This clonotype was seen many times. This chain uses TRBV11-1 with TRBJ1-2, with a weak D call TRBD1 (6 bases). From germline, CDR1 is SGHAT and CDR2 FQDESV (reference sequence). V was clipped by 2 bases and J by 5 bases, with 12 bases between them. This CDR3 region has 14 residues. In DNA, the CDR3 is TGTGCCAGCAGCTTATCGGGGGGCGCGTATGGCTACACCTTC. Protein sequence: CASSLSGGAYGYTF.

This clonotype has ten or more counts. V gene TRBV11-3 combines with J gene TRBJ1-5, with D perhaps matching TRBD1 (5 bases). From germline, CDR1 is SGHNT and CDR2 YENEEA. The CDR3 extends over 15 amino acids. Trimming pared 1 base from V and 3 bases from J, leaving 10 bases between. The CDR3 loop reads CASSLVGRINQPQHF. CDR3 in DNA: TGTGCCAGCAGCTTAGTGGGGCGGATCAATCAGCCCCAGCATTTT.

The chain has TRBV19 and TRBJ2-7; a possible D gene is TRBD1 (5 bases). CDR1 LNHDA and CDR2 SQIVND come from the germline V gene (reference sequence). This CDR3 region has 13 residues. The V gene lost 5 bases and the J gene lost 7 bases, with 15 bases spanning the gap. For the CDR3, the DNA is TGTGCCAGTAGTGCCGAAGGGTCAGGGGAGCAGTACTTC. Protein: CASSAEGSGEQYF.

The chain carries TRBV13 and TRBJ2-5; TRBD2 aligns across 8 bases. V gave up 0 bases and J gave up 1 base; unmatched junction bases: 10. This CDR3 is built from 18 residues. CDR1 is PRHDT and CDR2 is FYEKMQ in the germline V gene (reference sequence). CDR3 DNA sequence: TGTGCCAGCAGCTTAGGCCTAGGGGCGGCGGGAGGCCAAGAGACCCAGTACTTC. Protein product: CASSLGLGAAGGQETQYF.

V is TRBV5-1 and J is TRBJ1-6; 7 positions match TRBD1. Germline V gene sequence: CDR1 SGHRS, CDR2 YFSETQ. V lost 4 bases, J lost 5 bases, and 0 bases stayed unmatched. CDR3 length equals 13 residues. This CDR3 reads CASSGQDNSPLHF. In DNA, the CDR3 is TGCGCCAGCAGCGGACAGGATAATTCACCCCTCCACTTT.

V usage is TRBV5-1 and J usage is TRBJ2-2; 12 positions match TRBD2. J gave up 4 bases and V 1 base, and 8 bases lay outside the gene matches. CDR1 is SGHRS, CDR2 YFSETQ, per germline. CDR3 length equals 18 residues. The CDR3 bases are TGCGCCAGCAGCTTGTCGGCTAGCGGGAGGGCTAGCACCGGGGAGCTGTTTTTT. Its translation: CASSLSASGRASTGELFF.

This clonotype was counted ten times or more. The rearrangement links TRBV28 to TRBJ2-7, with D possibly TRBD2 on 5 matching bases. The CDR3 sequence is 13 residues long. The V gene's germline CDR1 is MDHEN and CDR2 SYDVKM. The germline V and J ends were trimmed by 3 bases and 5 bases, with 11 bases remaining between them. CDR3 DNA: TGTGCCAGCAGTTTTTTAGCGTACCACGAGCAGTACTTC. Residues: CASSFLAYHEQYF.

The chain links TRBV6-1 to TRBJ1-2; D is unresolved. The CDR3 consists of 15 residues. The V and J ends lost 8 bases and 4 bases respectively, with 20 bases between them. Germline V gene lookup returns CDR1 MNHNS and CDR2 SASEGT. CDR3 DNA: TGTGCCAGCGGGAGGGCCAGAACTACCGTCTATGGCTACACCTTC. It specifies CASGRARTTVYGYTF.

The chain couples TRBV5-6 to TRBJ1-5; TRBD1 agrees at 7 bases. The CDR3 has 16 residues. The germline V gene encodes CDR1 SGHDT and CDR2 YYEEEE. V shed 2 bases and J 2 bases; nucleotides not matched to a gene: 7. This CDR3 is CASSFRGTGGNQPQHF. In nucleotides, the CDR3 is TGTGCCAGCAGCTTCAGGGGGACTGGGGGCAATCAGCCCCAGCATTTT.

This clonotype was seen a few times. The rearrangement joins TRBV7-3 to TRBJ2-7; TRBD2 matches at 10 bases. The CDR3 is made up of 14 amino acids. The J segment lost 6 bases and the V segment lost 4 bases, leaving 6 bases of the junction unmatched. The germline CDR1 and CDR2 sequences are SGHTA and FQGTGA. CDR3 sequence reads: CASSSSGSEVEQYF. The CDR3 DNA follows: TGTGCCAGCAGCTCTAGCGGGAGCGAGGTCGAGCAGTACTTC.

This rearrangement joins TRBV5-1 to TRBJ2-4; 8 bases map to TRBD2. CDR1 and CDR2 (germline): SGHRS, YFSETQ. The V segment lost 0 bases and the J segment 7 bases; nucleotides outside the gene matches: 6. The CDR3 sequence is 15 residues long. The CDR3 nucleotides are TGCGCCAGCAGCTTGGAGGGACTAGTGAGGAACATTCAGTACTTC. Its protein is CASSLEGLVRNIQYF.

This clonotype was seen at least ten times. This chain links TRBV12-3 or TRBV12-4 with TRBJ1-1; no clear D. V was shortened by 6 bases and J by 6 bases, with 14 bases between the two germline ends. The CDR3 runs to 13 residues. The CDR3 DNA reads as TGTGCCAGCAGCGACCACCCGATCCCTGAAGCTTTCTTT. Amino acid sequence: CASSDHPIPEAFF.

This clonotype occurred a few times. At one boundary the junction diverges from the germline segment, which might be a read error. This rearrangement joins TRBV5-1 to TRBJ1-4; D unclear. The germline V gene has CDR1 SGHRS and CDR2 YFSETQ. The CDR3 loop spans 15 amino acids. In DNA form, the CDR3 reads TGTGCCAGCAGCTTAGTGGGATCAACTAATGAAAAACTGTTTTTT. The encoded protein is CASSLVGSTNEKLFF.

At least ten counts were recorded for this clonotype. V and J are TRBV7-3 and TRBJ1-4, with a tentative D call TRBD1 (5 bases). This CDR3 is 13 amino acids long. Trimming left V 2 bases short and J 7 bases short, with 8 bases between. Germline lookup yields CDR1 SGHTA and CDR2 FQGTGA. The CDR3 loop reads CASSLYQGEKLFF. The CDR3 bases are TGTGCCAGCAGCTTATACCAGGGTGAAAAACTGTTTTTT.

CDR3 sequence (DNA): TGTGCCAGCAGCCAGAGTTGGGGAAGCAATCAGCCCCAGCATTTT. Protein product: CASSQSWGSNQPQHF. The chain recombines TRBV7-2 with TRBJ1-5; D is unclear. There are 15 residues in the CDR3. Germline CDR1 SGHTA, CDR2 FQGNSA. V gave up 5 bases and J gave up 1 base, with 12 bases separating them. Complete variable domain (other parts from reference TRBV7-2 and TRBJ1-5): GAGVSQSPSNKVTEKGKDVELRCDPISGHTALYWYRQSLGQGLEFLIYFQGNSAPDKSGLPSDRFSAERTGGSVSTLTIQRTQQEDSAVYLCASSQSWGSNQPQHFGDGTRLSIL.

This clonotype was observed a handful of times. V is TRBV6-5 and J is TRBJ1-1; D is unclear. V was trimmed by 5 bases and J by 3 bases, leaving 13 bases between them. Germline V gives CDR1 MNHEY, CDR2 SVGAGI. The CDR3 extends over 14 amino acids. In DNA, the CDR3 is TGTGCCAGCAGTGTACTCGCCTTGCACACTGAAGCTTTCTTT. As protein: CASSVLALHTEAFF.

This clonotype was detected many times. The chain joins TRBV10-3 to TRBJ1-2; unclear D gene. The V and J ends lost 0 bases and 8 bases respectively, with 16 bases between them. Germline CDR1 ENHRY, CDR2 SYGVKD. CDR3 length: 15 amino acids. CDR3 in DNA: TGTGCCATCAGTGAGTCGATCGCACGCTACGGAGGCTACACCTTC. This gives the protein CAISESIARYGGYTF.

This clonotype has at least ten counts. The CDR3 coding sequence is TGTGCCAGCAGTGACAGGTTCCGGCGGGCCCCTGAAGCTTTCTTT. This encodes CASSDRFRRAPEAFF. This chain joins TRBV2 and TRBJ1-1, with D hard to call. The CDR3 extends over 15 amino acids. Per the germline V gene, CDR1 is SNHLY and CDR2 is FYNNEI. Trimming pared 3 bases from V and 6 bases from J, leaving 17 bases between.

V gene TRBV5-6 combines with J gene TRBJ2-2, with a possible D match to TRBD1 (6 bases). CDR1 and CDR2 from the germline V gene are SGHDT and YYEEEE. V lost 2 bases and J 2 bases, leaving 13 bases between the germline ends. The CDR3 runs to 16 residues. CDR3 nucleotide sequence: TGTGCCAGCAGCTTACCGGGACAAGCCAACACCGGGGAGCTGTTTTTT. This translates into CASSLPGQANTGELFF.

The V and J genes are TRBV5-1 and TRBJ2-4; D call uncertain. Germline V gene data show CDR1 as SGHRS and CDR2 as YFSETQ. V lost 0 bases, J lost 4 bases, and 11 bases lay in between. The CDR3 spans 15 residues. This CDR3 is CASSLESNAKNIQYF. The CDR3 DNA follows: TGCGCCAGCAGCTTGGAATCCAACGCTAAAAACATTCAGTACTTC.

This clonotype was recorded many times. This chain uses TRBV6-1 with TRBJ1-2; 8 nucleotides align to TRBD1. Germline V gene data show CDR1 as MNHNS and CDR2 as SASEGT. This CDR3 comprises 14 residues. J lost 6 bases, V lost 4 bases, and 7 bases had no gene match. The CDR3 here is CASSARTGKDGYTF. As DNA, the CDR3 is TGTGCCAGCAGTGCCCGGACAGGGAAGGATGGCTACACCTTC.

This clonotype was seen at least ten times. The V gene is TRBV28, the J gene TRBJ1-2; 12 bases map to TRBD1. J gave up 3 bases and V 6 bases, and 8 bases lay outside the gene matches. In germline, CDR1 is MDHEN, CDR2 SYDVKM. The CDR3 has 16 amino acids. The CDR3 sequence: CASSLGTGGAHYGYTF. The CDR3 bases are TGTGCCAGCAGCTTGGGGACAGGGGGCGCGCACTATGGCTACACCTTC.

The sample holds many counts of this clonotype. The chain is built from TRBV3-1 and TRBJ1-4; the match to TRBD1 covers 8 bases. Trimming cost V 2 bases and J 5 bases; bases outside gene matches: 4. Germline lookup yields CDR1 LGHDT and CDR2 YNNKEL (reference sequence). The CDR3 consists of 15 residues. The CDR3 coding sequence is TGTGCCAGCAGCCAAAGGACAGGGAGGAATGAAAAACTGTTTTTT. It specifies CASSQRTGRNEKLFF.

The chain is built from TRBV5-1 and TRBJ1-2; TRBD1 matches at 9 bases. From germline, CDR1 is SGHRS and CDR2 YFSETQ. This CDR3 contains 13 residues. Unmatched junction bases numbered 5, after V lost 0 bases and J lost 11 bases. The CDR3 spells CASSLEGQGHYTF. The CDR3 nucleotides read TGCGCCAGCAGCTTGGAGGGACAGGGTCATTACACCTTC. Combining the CDR3 with reference TRBV5-1 and TRBJ1-2 gives the whole variable domain KAGVTQTPRYLIKTRGQQVTLSCSPISGHRSVSWYQQTPGQGLQFLFEYFSETQRNKGNFPGRFSGRQFSNSRSEMNVSTLELGDSALYLCASSLEGQGHYTFGSGTRLTVV.

The chain is built from TRBV2 and TRBJ2-1, with 9 nucleotides matching TRBD2. Germline trimming cut 10 bases from V and 12 bases from J; bases unmatched to any gene: 16. Germline V gives CDR1 SNHLY, CDR2 FYNNEI. The CDR3 is made up of 14 amino acids. The CDR3 region has the DNA TGTGCCACCCAAGAAGGTAGCGGGAGCCAGGGGCAGTTCTTC. It is translated as CATQEGSGSQGQFF. The full variable domain, its missing parts supplied by reference TRBV2 and TRBJ2-1, is EPEVTQTPSHQVTQMGQEVILRCVPISNHLYFYWYRQILGQKVEFLVSFYNNEISEKSEIFDDQFSVERPDGSNFTLKIRSTKLEDSAMYFCATQEGSGSQGQFFGPGTRLTVL.

This clonotype has only a few counts. V and J are TRBV20-1 and TRBJ1-2, with D hard to call. The CDR3 is 9 amino acids. V lost 7 bases and J lost 5, with 5 bases in between. Germline loops: CDR1 DFQATT, CDR2 SNEGSKA (reference sequence). As DNA, the CDR3 is TGCAGTGAACCTTATGGCTACACCTTC. Translated: CSEPYGYTF.